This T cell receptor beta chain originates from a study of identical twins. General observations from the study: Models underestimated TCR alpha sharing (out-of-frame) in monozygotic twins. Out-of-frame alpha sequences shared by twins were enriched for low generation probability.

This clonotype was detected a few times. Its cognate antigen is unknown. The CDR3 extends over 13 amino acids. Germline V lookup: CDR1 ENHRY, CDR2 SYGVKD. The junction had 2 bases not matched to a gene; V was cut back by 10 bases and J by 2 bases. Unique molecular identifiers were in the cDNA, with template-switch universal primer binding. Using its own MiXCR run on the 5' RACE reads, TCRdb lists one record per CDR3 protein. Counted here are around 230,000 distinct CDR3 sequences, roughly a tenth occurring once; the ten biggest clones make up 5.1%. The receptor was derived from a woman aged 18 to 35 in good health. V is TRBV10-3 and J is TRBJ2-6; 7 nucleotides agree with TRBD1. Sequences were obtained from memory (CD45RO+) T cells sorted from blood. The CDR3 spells CANRGAGANVLTF. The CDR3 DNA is TGTGCCAACAGGGGTGCTGGGGCCAACGTCCTGACTTTC.